These 10 T cell receptor beta chains were sequenced from one sample in a study of neurological immune-mediated disorders. TCRdb recomputed calls from the 5' RACE reads with MiXCR, one row per CDR3 protein. The table lists around 30,000 distinct CDR3 sequences, approximately 16% of them singletons. Time point reported: technical triplicate 3. The sample taken for sequencing was CD4+ T cells from blood. The receptor source for this set is a female donor with HTLV-1-associated myelopathy (HAM/TSP).

This clonotype was counted many times. The rearrangement links TRBV6-5 to TRBJ2-5; no clear D gene. The CDR3 runs to 15 residues. CDR1 is MNHEY, CDR2 SVGAGI, per germline. Trimming took off 0 bases at V and 5 bases at J, with 13 bases between the two ends. The CDR3 sequence: CASSYSSGQWETQYF. The CDR3 region has the DNA TGTGCCAGCAGTTACTCCAGTGGGCAGTGGGAGACCCAGTACTTC.

This clonotype was counted many times. This rearrangement joins TRBV4-3 to TRBJ2-3; a weak D match, TRBD2 (6 bases). Trimming left V 3 bases short and J 0 bases short, with 25 bases between. Germline V gene lookup returns CDR1 LGHNA and CDR2 YSLEER. This CDR3 is built from 20 residues. This chain's CDR3 is CASSQNLRGGTYDSTDTQYF. The CDR3 DNA reads as TGCGCCAGCAGCCAGAATCTAAGAGGAGGGACGTATGATAGCACAGATACGCAGTATTTT.

The chain links TRBV29-1 to TRBJ2-3, with D tentatively TRBD2 (6 bases). Germline loops: CDR1 SQVTM, CDR2 ANQGSEA. V was pared by 5 bases and J by 3 bases, with 15 bases between. The CDR3 runs 14 residues. This chain's CDR3 is CSVWAGTATDTQYF. The CDR3 coding sequence is TGCAGCGTTTGGGCCGGGACTGCAACAGATACGCAGTATTTT.

This clonotype was detected many times. V gene TRBV4-2 combines with J gene TRBJ1-1; D gene uncertain. The length of the CDR3 is 13 residues. V gave up 0 bases and J gave up 4 bases, with 6 bases separating them. Germline V gene data show CDR1 as LGHNA and CDR2 as YNFKEQ. As DNA, the CDR3 is TGTGCCAGCAGCCAAGAAGGCGGCACTGAAGCTTTCTTT. The encoded protein is CASSQEGGTEAFF.

This clonotype was seen repeatedly, ten times or more. V gene TRBV14 combines with J gene TRBJ2-1; 9 positions agree with TRBD1. The CDR3 has 16 amino acids. Germline lookup yields CDR1 SGHDN and CDR2 FVKESK. The trim removed 3 bases at V and 5 bases at J, leaving 8 bases unmatched. CDR3 in DNA: TGTGCCAGCAGCCACCACAGGGGGCGGGAAAACAATGAGCAGTTCTTC. Translation gives CASSHHRGRENNEQFF.

This clonotype is labeled large. The gene calls are TRBV10-3 and TRBJ2-5; weak D call: TRBD1 (6 bases). Germline CDR1 ENHRY, CDR2 SYGVKD. Trimming removed 7 bases at V and 1 base at J, with 10 bases between. CDR3 length equals 13 residues. The CDR3 sequence: CAIKPDSQETQYF. CDR3 DNA sequence: TGTGCCATCAAACCGGACAGCCAAGAGACCCAGTACTTC.

This clonotype showed up many times. The rearrangement links TRBV2 to TRBJ1-2; D not certain. The CDR3 loop spans 15 amino acids. Trimming removed 6 bases from V and 1 base from J, with 15 bases in between. The germline gives CDR1 SNHLY, CDR2 FYNNEI. The CDR3: CASSRDRRNNYGYTF. The CDR3 bases are TGTGCCAGCAGCCGTGACCGGCGCAATAACTATGGCTACACCTTC. Looking up the rest from reference TRBV2 and TRBJ1-2 gives the full variable domain: EPEVTQTPSHQVTQMGQEVILRCVPISNHLYFYWYRQILGQKVEFLVSFYNNEISEKSEIFDDQFSVERPDGSNFTLKIRSTKLEDSAMYFCASSRDRRNNYGYTFGSGTRLTVV.

Ten or more counts support this clonotype. The V call is TRBV15, the J call TRBJ2-1; the D gene is possibly TRBD2 (5 bases). The V end lost 1 base, the J end lost 10 bases, and 14 bases lay between the germline ends. There are 14 residues in the CDR3. The germline gives CDR1 LNHNV, CDR2 YYDKDF (reference sequence). The CDR3 loop is CATSRGGVLEEQFF. The CDR3 DNA follows: TGTGCCACCAGCAGAGGGGGAGTATTGGAGGAGCAGTTCTTC.

This clonotype has at least ten counts. The CDR3 reads CATQSGVISTDTQYF. DNA for the CDR3: TGTGCCACCCAAAGCGGGGTGATATCCACAGATACGCAGTATTTT. V and J are TRBV24-1 and TRBJ2-3; 7 bases map to TRBD2. J gave up 2 bases and V 9 bases, and 10 bases lay outside the gene matches. Germline V gives CDR1 KGHDR, CDR2 SFDVKD. CDR3 size: 15 residues.

This clonotype was seen at least ten times. The V call is TRBV6-5, the J call TRBJ1-3, with D possibly matching TRBD1 (5 bases). The CDR3 loop spans 14 amino acids. Trimming left V 11 bases short and J 4 bases short, with 18 bases between. Germline values: CDR1 MNHEY, CDR2 SVGAGI. Here the CDR3 reads CASSSGGLGNTIYF. CDR3 sequence (DNA): TGTGCCTCCAGCAGCGGGGGGTTAGGAAACACCATATATTTT.